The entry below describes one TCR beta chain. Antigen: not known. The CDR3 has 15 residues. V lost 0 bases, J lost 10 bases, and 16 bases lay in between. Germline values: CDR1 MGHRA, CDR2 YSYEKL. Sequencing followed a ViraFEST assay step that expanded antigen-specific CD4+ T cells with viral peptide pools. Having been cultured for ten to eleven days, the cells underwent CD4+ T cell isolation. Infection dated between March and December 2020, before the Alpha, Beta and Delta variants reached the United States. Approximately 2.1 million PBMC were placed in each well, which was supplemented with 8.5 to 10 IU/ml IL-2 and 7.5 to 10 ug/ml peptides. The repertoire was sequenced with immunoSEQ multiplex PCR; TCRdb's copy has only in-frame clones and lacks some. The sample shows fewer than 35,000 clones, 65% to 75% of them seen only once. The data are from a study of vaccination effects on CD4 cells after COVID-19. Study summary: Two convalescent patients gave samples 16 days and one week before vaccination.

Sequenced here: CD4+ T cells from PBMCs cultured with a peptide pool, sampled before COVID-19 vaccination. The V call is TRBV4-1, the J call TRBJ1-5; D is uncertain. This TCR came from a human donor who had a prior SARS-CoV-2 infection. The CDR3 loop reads CASSQDRSAGRPQHF. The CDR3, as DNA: TGCGCCAGCAGCCAAGATCGGAGCGCCGGGAGACCCCAGCATTTT.